The 14 T cell receptor beta chains in this list originate from one sample, sequenced in a study of blood T cell repertoires in COVID-19. Some clones are missing from TCRdb's copy, which holds only in-frame ones; the method was immunoSEQ multiplex PCR. The sample holds approximately 200,000 clones, about 86% seen once. Sequenced sample: peripheral blood. The receptor set was obtained from a woman aged 45-60 years with acute or convalescent COVID-19.

The J gene is TRBJ2-3, the V gene TRBV11-3; D is unresolved. The germline gives CDR1 SGHNT, CDR2 YENEEA. Deletions cut 0 bases from V and 5 bases from J, with 6 bases between. This CDR3 has 13 amino acids. The CDR3 sequence is CASSLEYIDTQYF. CDR3 nucleotide sequence: TGTGCCAGCAGCTTAGAGTATATAGATACGCAGTATTTT.

This clone was seen a handful of times. The J gene is TRBJ2-6, the V gene TRBV11-3, with D unclear. CDR3 length: 15 amino acids. Per the germline V gene, CDR1 is SGHNT and CDR2 is YENEEA. V gave up 4 bases and J gave up 0 bases, with 7 bases separating them. In nucleotides, the CDR3 is TGTGCCAGCAGCTCAGGCCCCTCTGGGGCCAACGTCCTGACTTTC. Its translation is CASSSGPSGANVLTF. Using reference TRBV11-3 and TRBJ2-6 for the parts outside the CDR3, the full variable domain is EAGVVQSPRYKIIEKKQPVAFWCNPISGHNTLYWYLQNLGQGPELLIRYENEEAVDDSQLPKDRFSAERLKGVDSTLKIQPAELGDSAVYLCASSSGPSGANVLTFGAGSRLTVL.

The chain recombines TRBV19 with TRBJ1-2; D uncertain. The CDR3 contains 11 residues. Germline V gene lookup returns CDR1 LNHDA and CDR2 SQIVND (reference sequence). Trimming cost V 7 bases and J 0 bases, with 3 bases left between them. The DNA for the CDR3 is TGTGCCAGTACCTCTAACTATGGCTACACCTTC. Translation gives CASTSNYGYTF.

The chain couples TRBV15 to TRBJ1-5; the D gene is possibly TRBD1 (6 bases). In germline, CDR1 is LNHNV, CDR2 YYDKDF (reference sequence). The CDR3 sequence is 15 residues long. Trimming left V 0 bases short and J 6 bases short, with 12 bases between. DNA for the CDR3: TGTGCCACCAGCAGAGATCTGGGGGCCCCTCAGCCCCAGCATTTT. Amino acids: CATSRDLGAPQPQHF.

CDR3 in amino acids: CASSYGLAGLYEQFF. As DNA, the CDR3 is TGTGCCAGCAGTTACGGGCTAGCGGGACTCTATGAGCAGTTCTTC. V and J are TRBV6-2 or TRBV6-3 and TRBJ2-1; TRBD2 agrees at 9 bases. Trimming removed 2 bases from V and 8 bases from J; junction bases left unmatched: 7. The CDR3 is 15 residues long. Germline CDR1 reads MNHEY; CDR2 reads SVGEGT.

This chain connects TRBV5-1 to TRBJ2-1, with D tentatively TRBD2 (5 bases). The V gene lost 2 bases and the J gene lost 4 bases, with 13 bases spanning the gap. Germline assignment: CDR1 SGHRS and CDR2 YFSETQ. CDR3 length: 15 amino acids. This CDR3 is CASSFTSSGYNEQFF. The CDR3 coding sequence is TGCGCCAGCAGCTTTACTAGTTCGGGGTACAATGAGCAGTTCTTC.

The V and J genes are TRBV28 and TRBJ1-1, with 8 bases fitting TRBD1. Per germline, CDR1 MDHEN and CDR2 SYDVKM. This CDR3 is built from 15 residues. With V trimmed by 4 bases and J by 1 base, 5 bases remained unmatched. The CDR3 DNA is TGTGCCAGCAGTTCAATCGGACAGGGGAACACTGAAGCTTTCTTT. This translates into CASSSIGQGNTEAFF.

The rearrangement uses TRBV5-1 and TRBJ1-2; D is unresolved. Trimming left V 0 bases short and J 5 bases short, with 14 bases between. The length of the CDR3 is 15 residues. In germline, CDR1 is SGHRS, CDR2 YFSETQ. CDR3 bases: TGCGCCAGCAGCTTGGGGCCGCCTTTCGGGTATGGCTACACCTTC. It translates to CASSLGPPFGYGYTF.

This clone was seen only once. The chain links TRBV11-3 to TRBJ2-7, with TRBD1 as a possible D gene (6 bases). This CDR3 region has 16 residues. Germline lookup yields CDR1 SGHNT and CDR2 YENEEA. V shed 1 base and J shed 5 bases, with 18 bases lying between them. CDR3: CASSLGQGSNINEQYF. CDR3 DNA: TGTGCCAGCAGCTTAGGGCAGGGGTCAAATATAAACGAGCAGTACTTC. The whole variable domain, filled in from reference TRBV11-3 and TRBJ2-7, reads EAGVVQSPRYKIIEKKQPVAFWCNPISGHNTLYWYLQNLGQGPELLIRYENEEAVDDSQLPKDRFSAERLKGVDSTLKIQPAELGDSAVYLCASSLGQGSNINEQYFGPGTRLTVT.

The V gene is TRBV27, the J gene TRBJ1-5, with 7 bases that match TRBD1. V gave up 5 bases and J gave up 7 bases; unmatched junction bases: 5. The CDR3 spans 13 residues. CDR1 is MNHEY, CDR2 SMNVEV, per germline (reference sequence). CDR3 residues: CASSDREKQPQHF. CDR3 DNA sequence: TGTGCCAGCAGTGACAGGGAGAAACAGCCCCAGCATTTT.

V gene TRBV18 combines with J gene TRBJ2-3, with a possible D match to TRBD2 (7 bases). Trimming stripped 6 bases from V and 6 bases from J, with 22 bases between. Germline V lookup: CDR1 KGHSH, CDR2 LQKENI. This CDR3 contains 16 residues. The CDR3 coding sequence is TGTGCCAGCTCCTTATGGTCCGGGGGGCCTGAGGATACGCAGTATTTT. The encoded protein is CASSLWSGGPEDTQYF.

This clone was seen once. This chain links TRBV19 with TRBJ2-6; 9 bases align to TRBD1. V was clipped by 0 bases and J by 0 bases; unmatched bases: 3. From germline, CDR1 is LNHDA and CDR2 SQIVND (reference sequence). The CDR3 has 18 amino acids. CDR3: CASSIEGQGPSGANVLTF. CDR3 bases: TGTGCCAGTAGTATAGAGGGACAGGGCCCCTCTGGGGCCAACGTCCTGACTTTC.

V is TRBV4-1 and J is TRBJ2-7; TRBD2 matches at 12 bases. From germline, CDR1 is MGHRA and CDR2 YSYEKL. This CDR3 is built from 15 residues. The V segment lost 5 bases and the J segment 6 bases; nucleotides outside the gene matches: 8. The CDR3 protein is CASSFSATSGSEQYF. CDR3 DNA sequence: TGCGCCAGCAGCTTCTCGGCGACTAGCGGGAGCGAGCAGTACTTC.

This chain joins TRBV30 and TRBJ1-1; D is ambiguous. The CDR3 has 12 residues. V lost 2 bases and J lost 4, with 8 bases in between. Germline assignment: CDR1 GTSNPN and CDR2 SVGIG (reference sequence). CDR3 in amino acids: CAWSRQRTEAFF. CDR3 DNA: TGTGCCTGGAGTAGGCAGCGCACTGAAGCTTTCTTT. The full variable domain, with the rest looked up from reference TRBV30 and TRBJ1-1, is SQTIHQWPATLVQPVGSPLSLECTVEGTSNPNLYWYRQAAGRGLQLLFYSVGIGQISSEVPQNLSASRPQDRQFILSSKKLLLSDSGFYLCAWSRQRTEAFFGQGTRLTVV.